This T cell receptor (beta chain) was captured in a study of monozygotic twins with inflammatory bowel disease. TCRdb re-called the 5' RACE reads; every CDR3 protein appears as one record, without DNA. With 400,000 to 500,000 distinct CDR3 sequences in the sample, the ten largest clones hold around 2.5%. The CDR3 sequence is 15 residues long. Germline CDR1 reads SGHAT; CDR2 reads FQNNGV. This sequence originates from a human donor with ulcerative colitis or Crohn's disease, or a healthy co-twin of an affected twin (not recorded which). Sequenced: blood. The gene calls are TRBV11-2 and TRBJ1-1. The CDR3 loop is CASSGRRQINTEAFF.